The 14 T cell receptor beta chains listed next were all sequenced from one sample in a study of technical replicates of blood from a handful of donors (dated by TCRdb to about 2017). Library creation used the immunoSEQ multiplex PCR assay. TCRdb stores this immuneACCESS table with in-frame sequences only. Part of the clones is absent; in the studies checked, under half of the shortfall reflects unresolved V genes, and no reason is known for the rest. For this sample the table gives about 82,000 clones, of which around 94% were detected only once. The ten largest clonotypes hold around 0.37% of the sample. The source material was T cells isolated from PBMCs. All receptors come from a human donor in good health.

This clone was observed a single time. The rearrangement joins TRBV9 to TRBJ2-1; possible D gene TRBD2, 5 bases. V was clipped by 3 bases and J by 12 bases, with 16 bases between them. This CDR3 has 13 residues. Germline V gene sequence: CDR1 SGDLS, CDR2 YYNGEE. The CDR3 DNA reads TGTGCCAGCAGCGGTGGACTGGCCGGATTGCAGTTCTTC. Its translation is CASSGGLAGLQFF. Variable domain in full (rest from reference TRBV9 and TRBJ2-1): DSGVTQTPKHLITATGQRVTLRCSPRSGDLSVYWYQQSLDQGLQFLIQYYNGEERAKGNILERFSAQQFPDLHSELNLSSLELGDSALYFCASSGGLAGLQFFGPGTRLTVL.

The chain joins TRBV10-3 to TRBJ2-1; maybe TRBD1 (6 bases). This CDR3 is built from 17 residues. The V and J ends lost 3 bases and 8 bases respectively, with 23 bases between them. The V gene's germline CDR1 is ENHRY and CDR2 SYGVKD. CDR3 residues: CAISETGPPGIFDEQFF. In nucleotides, the CDR3 is TGTGCCATCAGTGAAACAGGGCCGCCCGGGATATTCGATGAGCAGTTCTTC.

The chain is built from TRBV19 and TRBJ2-7; a possible D gene is TRBD2 (5 bases). The CDR3 is 14 residues long. Germline CDR1 and CDR2: LNHDA and SQIVND (reference sequence). V shed 1 base and J shed 2 bases, with 9 bases lying between them. The CDR3 coding sequence is TGTGCCAGTAGTATAGTTACCGGGGCCTACGAGCAGTACTTC. Residues: CASSIVTGAYEQYF.

This rearrangement joins TRBV30 to TRBJ2-3, with 9 bases fitting TRBD2. The V gene's germline CDR1 is GTSNPN and CDR2 SVGIG (reference sequence). The length of the CDR3 is 14 residues. V shed 5 bases, J shed 4 bases, and the junction held 7 bases outside the gene matches. CDR3 sequence: CAWGIAGVADTQYF. In DNA, the CDR3 is TGTGCCTGGGGTATAGCGGGAGTCGCAGATACGCAGTATTTT.

The chain carries TRBV27 and TRBJ1-2; a possible D gene is TRBD1 (6 bases). V lost 2 bases and J lost 7, with 14 bases in between. Germline V CDR1 and CDR2: MNHEY, SMNVEV (reference sequence). This CDR3 contains 14 residues. The CDR3 spells CASSLGQRGVGYTF. The CDR3 DNA reads as TGTGCCAGCAGTTTAGGACAGAGAGGTGTTGGCTACACCTTC.

V usage is TRBV27 and J usage is TRBJ1-2; D gene uncertain. Germline loops: CDR1 MNHEY, CDR2 SMNVEV (reference sequence). The CDR3 has 13 residues. Between the trimmed V and J ends, which lost 4 bases and 4 bases, there was a span of 10 bases. The CDR3 sequence is CASSYRLAYGYTF. The CDR3 bases are TGTGCCAGCAGTTACCGACTAGCCTATGGCTACACCTTC.

CDR3 in amino acids: CASNQERGGETQYF. CDR3 DNA: TGTGCCAGCAACCAAGAGAGGGGGGGAGAGACCCAGTACTTC. The rearrangement links TRBV2 to TRBJ2-5; D perhaps matches TRBD2 (7 bases). Germline CDR1 and CDR2: SNHLY and FYNNEI. Trimming took off 7 bases at V and 4 bases at J, with 16 bases between the two ends. The CDR3 is made up of 14 amino acids.

This clone appeared once. The chain links TRBV28 to TRBJ1-2; the match to TRBD1 covers 7 bases. The germline V gene has CDR1 MDHEN and CDR2 SYDVKM. The length of the CDR3 is 14 residues. V shed 2 bases, J shed 8 bases, and the junction held 8 bases outside the gene matches. The CDR3, as DNA: TGTGCCAGCAGTTTAGAACAGGGGACTAGGGGCTACACCTTC. It specifies CASSLEQGTRGYTF.

The gene calls are TRBV6-1 and TRBJ2-7; possible D gene TRBD2, 6 bases. The germline V gene encodes CDR1 MNHNS and CDR2 SASEGT. V lost 5 bases and J 9 bases, leaving 17 bases between the germline ends. CDR3 length: 13 residues. DNA of the CDR3: TGTGCCAGCAGTAGGGACTTTCCAAGCGGGCAGTACTTC. Protein product: CASSRDFPSGQYF.

The genes are TRBV5-1 and TRBJ1-2; D is unclear. The V and J ends lost 4 bases and 3 bases respectively, with 10 bases between them. CDR3 size: 13 residues. Germline CDR1 and CDR2: SGHRS and YFSETQ. The CDR3 bases are TGCGCCAGCAGCCTCACCGTAGACTATGGCTACACCTTC. Residues: CASSLTVDYGYTF.

The chain combines TRBV19 with TRBJ1-1; 9 bases are shared with TRBD1. Germline CDR1 reads LNHDA; CDR2 reads SQIVND (reference sequence). Trimming took 10 bases from V and 0 from J; bases not matched to a gene: 12. The CDR3 runs to 16 residues. CDR3 in DNA: TGTGCCACCGGGGGAGGACAGGGGTATTTGAACACTGAAGCTTTCTTT. It codes for CATGGGQGYLNTEAFF.

This chain uses TRBV7-2 with TRBJ1-1; D ambiguous. The CDR3 consists of 17 residues. The germline gives CDR1 SGHTA, CDR2 FQGNSA. The V end lost 1 base, the J end lost 4 bases, and 19 bases lay between the germline ends. The CDR3 reads CASSLGHRMSLPTEAFF. DNA of the CDR3: TGTGCCAGCAGCTTAGGCCATCGAATGAGCCTCCCCACTGAAGCTTTCTTT.

The V gene is TRBV7-9, the J gene TRBJ1-1; 8 bases are a match to TRBD1. The CDR3 totals 15 residues. The junction had 3 bases not matched to a gene; V was cut back by 2 bases and J by 1 base. Per germline, CDR1 SEHNR and CDR2 FQNEAQ (reference sequence). For the CDR3, the DNA is TGTGCCAGCAGCTTACAGGGGGCTCCGAACACTGAAGCTTTCTTT. Protein: CASSLQGAPNTEAFF.

This chain joins TRBV29-1 and TRBJ1-2, with 11 nucleotides matching TRBD1. After removal of 4 bases from V and 8 bases from J, the junction contained 6 bases not matched to a gene. Germline V gene sequence: CDR1 SQVTM, CDR2 ANQGSEA. The CDR3 contains 13 residues. CDR3 in amino acids: CSVVGQGGGGYTF. CDR3 coding DNA: TGCAGCGTTGTGGGACAGGGGGGAGGCGGCTACACCTTC.